Sequencing of this T cell receptor beta chain was carried out in a study of shared clonotypes between healthy human individuals. Notes on the study in general: All-four-donor shared clonotypes had higher generation probabilities than non-shared clonotypes did. Around 4.7% was the fraction of naive CD4 clonotypes found shared across a handful of donors.

Data came from immunoSEQ multiplex PCR; TCRdb stores just in-frame clones and leaves some out. The sample lists approximately 320,000 clones; roughly 70% were seen once. Trimming took off 7 bases at V and 5 bases at J, with 10 bases between the two ends. From germline, CDR1 is SNHLY and CDR2 FYNNEI. This CDR3 comprises 12 residues. Details on this clone: Its specificity is not known.

The sequence came from a young man in good health. The specimen sequenced was memory CD4+ T cells sorted from blood. Subset in this sample: CD45RA-negative fraction. V and J are TRBV2 and TRBJ2-3, with D hard to call. CDR3 nucleotide sequence: TGTGCCAGCAAAGAACGTGGAGATACGCAGTATTTT. Amino acids: CASKERGDTQYF.